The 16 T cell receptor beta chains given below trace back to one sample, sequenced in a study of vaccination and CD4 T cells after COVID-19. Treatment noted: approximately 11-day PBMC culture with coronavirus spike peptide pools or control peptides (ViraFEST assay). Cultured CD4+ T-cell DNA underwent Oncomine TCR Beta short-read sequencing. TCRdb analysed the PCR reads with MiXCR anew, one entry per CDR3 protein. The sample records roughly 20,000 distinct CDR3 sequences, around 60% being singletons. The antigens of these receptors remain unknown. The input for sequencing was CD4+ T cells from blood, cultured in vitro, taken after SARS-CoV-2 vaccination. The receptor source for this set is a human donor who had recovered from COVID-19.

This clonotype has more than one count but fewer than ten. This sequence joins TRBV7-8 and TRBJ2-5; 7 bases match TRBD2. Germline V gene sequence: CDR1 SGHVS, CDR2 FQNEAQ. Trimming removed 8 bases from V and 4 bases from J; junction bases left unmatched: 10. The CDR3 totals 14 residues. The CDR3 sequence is CASGGDFNPETQYF. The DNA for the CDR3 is TGTGCCAGCGGGGGGGACTTTAATCCAGAGACCCAGTACTTC.

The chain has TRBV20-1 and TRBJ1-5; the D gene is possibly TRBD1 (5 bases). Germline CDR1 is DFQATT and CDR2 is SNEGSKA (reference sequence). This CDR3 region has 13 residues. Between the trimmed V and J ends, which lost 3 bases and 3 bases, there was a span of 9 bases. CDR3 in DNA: TGCAGTGCTAGGGAAGGGGTCAATCAGCCCCAGCATTTT. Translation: CSAREGVNQPQHF.

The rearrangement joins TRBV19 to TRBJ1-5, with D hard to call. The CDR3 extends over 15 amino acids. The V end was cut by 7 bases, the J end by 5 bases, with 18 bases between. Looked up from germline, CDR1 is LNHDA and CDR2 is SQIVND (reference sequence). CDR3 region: CASNLEPREDQPQHF. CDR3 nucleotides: TGTGCCAGTAATTTAGAGCCAAGGGAGGATCAGCCCCAGCATTTT.

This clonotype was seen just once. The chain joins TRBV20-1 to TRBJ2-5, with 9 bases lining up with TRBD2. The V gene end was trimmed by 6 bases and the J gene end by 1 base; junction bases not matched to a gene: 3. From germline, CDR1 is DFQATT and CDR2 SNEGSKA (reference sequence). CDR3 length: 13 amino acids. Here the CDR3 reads CSASSGAQETQYF. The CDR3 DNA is TGCAGTGCCTCTAGCGGGGCCCAAGAGACCCAGTACTTC.

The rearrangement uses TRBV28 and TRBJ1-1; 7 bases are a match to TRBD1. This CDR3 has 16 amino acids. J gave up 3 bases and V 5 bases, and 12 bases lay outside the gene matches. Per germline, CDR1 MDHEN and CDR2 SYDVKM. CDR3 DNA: TGTGCCAGCAGTCCATGGGACAGCGGAGGGGACACTGAAGCTTTCTTT. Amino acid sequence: CASSPWDSGGDTEAFF.

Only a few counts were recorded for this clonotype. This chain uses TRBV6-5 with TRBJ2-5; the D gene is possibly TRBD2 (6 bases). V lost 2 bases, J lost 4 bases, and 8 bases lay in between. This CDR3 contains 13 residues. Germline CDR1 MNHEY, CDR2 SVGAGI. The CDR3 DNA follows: TGTGCCAGCAGTTACGGACTATTAGAGACCCAGTACTTC. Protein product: CASSYGLLETQYF.

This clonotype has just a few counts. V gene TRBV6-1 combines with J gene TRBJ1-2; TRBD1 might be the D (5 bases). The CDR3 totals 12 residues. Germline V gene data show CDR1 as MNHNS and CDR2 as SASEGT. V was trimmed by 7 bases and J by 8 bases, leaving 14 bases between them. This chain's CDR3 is CASTPGGGGYTF. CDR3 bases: TGTGCCAGCACCCCCGGGGGGGGAGGCTACACCTTC.

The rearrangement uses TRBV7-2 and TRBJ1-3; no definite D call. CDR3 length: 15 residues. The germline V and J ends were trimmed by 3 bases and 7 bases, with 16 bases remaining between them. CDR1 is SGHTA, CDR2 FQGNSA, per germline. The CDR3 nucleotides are TGTGCCAGCAGCTTCGGCGTCCCCCTTGGGAACACCATATATTTT. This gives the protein CASSFGVPLGNTIYF.

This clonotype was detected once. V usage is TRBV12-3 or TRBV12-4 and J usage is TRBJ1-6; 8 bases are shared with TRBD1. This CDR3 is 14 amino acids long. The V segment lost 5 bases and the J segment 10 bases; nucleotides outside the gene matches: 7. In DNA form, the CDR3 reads TGTGCCAGCAGTCTGGGACAGGTCGGATCACCCCTCCACTTT. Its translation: CASSLGQVGSPLHF.

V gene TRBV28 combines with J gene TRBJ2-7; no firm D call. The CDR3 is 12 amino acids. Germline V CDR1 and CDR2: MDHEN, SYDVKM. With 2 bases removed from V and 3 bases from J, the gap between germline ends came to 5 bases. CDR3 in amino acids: CASSLTGYEQYF. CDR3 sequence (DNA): TGTGCCAGCAGTTTAACTGGCTACGAGCAGTACTTC.

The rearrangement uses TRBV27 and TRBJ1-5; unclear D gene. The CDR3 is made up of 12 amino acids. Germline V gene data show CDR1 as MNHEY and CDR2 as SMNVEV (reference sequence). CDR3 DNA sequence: TGTGACCAACGGGTCGAGAGTCAGCCCCAGCATTTT. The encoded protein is CDQRVESQPQHF.

CDR3 in DNA: TGCAGTGCTAGAGAGGGGACAGGGAATTCACCCCTCCACTTT. Its protein is CSAREGTGNSPLHF. This chain joins TRBV20-1 and TRBJ1-6; TRBD1 matches 9 bases. The V gene end was trimmed by 0 bases and the J gene end by 7 bases; junction bases not matched to a gene: 1. This CDR3 is built from 14 residues. The germline gives CDR1 DFQATT, CDR2 SNEGSKA (reference sequence).

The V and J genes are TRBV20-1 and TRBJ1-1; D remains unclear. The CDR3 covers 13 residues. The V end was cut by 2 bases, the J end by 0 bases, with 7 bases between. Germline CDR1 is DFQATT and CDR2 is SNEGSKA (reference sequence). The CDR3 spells CSARPPLNTEAFF. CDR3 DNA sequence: TGCAGTGCTAGACCGCCTTTGAACACTGAAGCTTTCTTT.

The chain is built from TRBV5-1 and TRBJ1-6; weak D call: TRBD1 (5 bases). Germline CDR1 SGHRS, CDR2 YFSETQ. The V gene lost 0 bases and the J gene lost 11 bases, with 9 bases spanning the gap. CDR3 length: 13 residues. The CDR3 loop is CASSLAAGPPLHF. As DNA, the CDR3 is TGCGCCAGCAGCTTGGCCGCGGGGCCACCCCTCCACTTT.

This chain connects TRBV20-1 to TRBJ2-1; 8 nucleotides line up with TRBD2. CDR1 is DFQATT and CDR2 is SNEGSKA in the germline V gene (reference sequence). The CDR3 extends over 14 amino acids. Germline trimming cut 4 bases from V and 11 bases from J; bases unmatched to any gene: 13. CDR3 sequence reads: CSAIQVGAGGQQFF. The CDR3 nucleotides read TGCAGTGCTATTCAAGTCGGGGCGGGGGGCCAGCAGTTCTTC.

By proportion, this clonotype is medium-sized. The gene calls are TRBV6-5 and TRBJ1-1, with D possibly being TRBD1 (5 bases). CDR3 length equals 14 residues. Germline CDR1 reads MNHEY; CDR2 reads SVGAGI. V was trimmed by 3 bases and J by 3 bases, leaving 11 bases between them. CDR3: CASSYSGMYTEAFF. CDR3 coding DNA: TGTGCCAGCAGTTATTCAGGGATGTACACTGAAGCTTTCTTT.